These 26 T cell receptor beta chains were sequenced from one sample in a study of cytomegalovirus exposure and HLA in healthy donors. 60 Vbeta and 13 Jbeta primers were used in PCR. The protocol was immunoSEQ multiplex PCR, while the TCRdb copy is restricted to in-frame clones and leaves out a portion. Of about 160,000 clones in the sample, roughly 80% were seen once. Source material: PBMCs. These receptors were taken from a man aged 40-49 years in good health and CMV-seronegative.

The chain uses TRBV28 and TRBJ1-5; 7 bases map to TRBD1. This CDR3 is built from 14 residues. Germline V gene data show CDR1 as MDHEN and CDR2 as SYDVKM. V lost 8 bases to trimming and J lost 3 bases; unmatched junction nucleotides: 7. CDR3 coding DNA: TGTGCCAGCCAGACGGGGACAGTCAATCAGCCCCAGCATTTT. Amino acid sequence: CASQTGTVNQPQHF.

This chain links TRBV6-5 with TRBJ2-1; tentative D call: TRBD2 (6 bases). CDR3 size: 13 residues. The V gene lost 3 bases and the J gene lost 6 bases, with 9 bases spanning the gap. Germline CDR1 and CDR2: MNHEY and SVGAGI. The CDR3 loop is CASSYGGLNEQFF. The CDR3 DNA sequence: TGTGCCAGCAGTTATGGGGGACTCAATGAGCAGTTCTTC.

This chain connects TRBV6-1 to TRBJ2-1, with 11 positions matching TRBD1. This CDR3 has 17 amino acids. The junction had 6 bases not matched to a gene; V was cut back by 3 bases and J by 2 bases. Per the germline V gene, CDR1 is MNHNS and CDR2 is SASEGT. CDR3: CASSDDWTGGAYNEQFF. CDR3 in DNA: TGTGCCAGCAGTGATGATTGGACAGGGGGCGCCTACAATGAGCAGTTCTTC.

This clone appeared a single time. This chain connects TRBV5-6 to TRBJ2-2, with 8 nucleotides matching TRBD1. J was trimmed by 3 bases and V by 3 bases; bases with no gene match: 7. CDR3 length: 16 amino acids. Germline V lookup: CDR1 SGHDT, CDR2 YYEEEE. For the CDR3, the DNA is TGTGCCAGCAGCTCCCCGACAGGGGATGACACCGGGGAGCTGTTTTTT. Translating it yields CASSSPTGDDTGELFF.

The V gene is TRBV5-1, the J gene TRBJ1-5; no firm D call. The CDR3 spans 13 residues. In germline, CDR1 is SGHRS, CDR2 YFSETQ. With 5 bases removed from V and 6 bases from J, the gap between germline ends came to 12 bases. CDR3 nucleotides: TGCGCCAGCAGTCCTGAAGGGAGTCAGCCCCAGCATTTT. Protein sequence: CASSPEGSQPQHF.

The rearrangement joins TRBV23-1 to TRBJ2-5, with 7 nucleotides matching TRBD1. TRBV23-1 belongs to the ORF category, with a function that is uncertain. This CDR3 comprises 14 residues. The ends lost 10 bases at V and 2 bases at J; junction bases unmatched: 10. The CDR3 coding sequence is TGCGCCATTCTAGACAGGGTACCTCAAGAGACCCAGTACTTC. The encoded protein is CAILDRVPQETQYF.

This clone was detected only a few times. The genes are TRBV2 and TRBJ1-4; D gene ambiguous. Germline V gene data show CDR1 as SNHLY and CDR2 as FYNNEI. The ends were cut back, 6 bases at V and 7 bases at J, with 6 bases in the middle. This CDR3 has 11 amino acids. Written as DNA, the CDR3 is TGTGCCAGCAGGGGCAGTGAAAAACTGTTTTTT. It translates to CASRGSEKLFF.

The chain is built from TRBV23-1 and TRBJ2-7; possible D gene TRBD1, 6 bases. TRBV23-1 is classed as an ORF, of uncertain function. V dropped 3 bases and J dropped 3 bases, with 9 bases sitting between them. The CDR3 sequence is 13 residues long. The CDR3 loop reads CASSHGGSYEQYF. As DNA, the CDR3 is TGCGCCAGCAGTCATGGGGGCAGCTACGAGCAGTACTTC.

This chain links TRBV25-1 with TRBJ2-2; possible D gene TRBD2, 6 bases. The V and J ends lost 0 bases and 4 bases respectively, with 18 bases between them. The V gene's germline CDR1 is MGHDK and CDR2 SYGVNS. This CDR3 is built from 18 residues. CDR3 nucleotides: TGTGCCAGCAGTGAATATCCCGGGGGTCCAGCCACCACCGGGGAGCTGTTTTTT. Protein product: CASSEYPGGPATTGELFF.

The genes are TRBV14 and TRBJ1-5, with TRBD1 as a possible D gene (5 bases). Germline CDR1 is SGHDN and CDR2 is FVKESK. CDR3 size: 16 residues. Trimming cost V 1 base and J 6 bases, with 16 bases left between them. CDR3 nucleotides: TGTGCCAGCAGCCAAGGTCGAAGTAGGGGTTCTCAGCCCCAGCATTTT. Its protein product is CASSQGRSRGSQPQHF.

J is TRBJ2-1 and V is TRBV15; possibly TRBD2 for D (5 bases). V was shortened by 3 bases and J by 8 bases, with 14 bases between the two germline ends. This CDR3 comprises 14 residues. The germline gives CDR1 LNHNV, CDR2 YYDKDF (reference sequence). CDR3 residues: CATSRAVGSYEQFF. CDR3 nucleotide sequence: TGTGCCACCAGCAGGGCCGTGGGGAGTTATGAGCAGTTCTTC. Based on the CDR3 plus reference TRBV15 and TRBJ2-1, the full variable domain is DAMVIQNPRYQVTQFGKPVTLSCSQTLNHNVMYWYQQKSSQAPKLLFHYYDKDFNNEADTPDNFQSRRPNTSFCFLDIRSPGLGDTAMYLCATSRAVGSYEQFFGPGTRLTVL.

This clone was observed a few times. In nucleotides, the CDR3 is TGTGCCTGGATCCACGGCGGGGAGACCCAGTACTTC. Protein product: CAWIHGGETQYF. The chain is built from TRBV30 and TRBJ2-5; D might be TRBD2 (5 bases). The germline V gene has CDR1 GTSNPN and CDR2 SVGIG (reference sequence). V shed 4 bases and J shed 5 bases, with 11 bases lying between them. CDR3 length: 12 amino acids.

Concerning this clone: This same CDR3 is encoded by further DNA sequences in the sample. The chain combines TRBV12-2 with TRBJ1-4. TRBV12-2 is listed as a pseudogene. The CDR3 runs 16 residues. The CDR3 protein is CASRSRERGESEKLFF. The DNA of the CDR3 is TGTGCAAGCCGCTCGCGGGAGCGCGGGGAGAGTGAAAAACTGTTTTTT.

This clone was observed a few times. This chain's CDR3 is CASSKPRQGGIRKNIQYF. The CDR3 region has the DNA TGTGCCAGCAGCAAACCAAGACAGGGGGGGATCCGCAAAAACATTCAGTACTTC. The V and J genes are TRBV21-1 and TRBJ2-4; TRBD1 was called by the table and not checked on the DNA. TRBV21-1 represents a pseudogene. CDR3 length: 18 residues.

The rearrangement joins TRBV6-5 to TRBJ1-1; D not resolved. The germline CDR1 and CDR2 sequences are MNHEY and SVGAGI. CDR3 length: 14 residues. The V and J ends lost 0 bases and 7 bases respectively, with 12 bases between them. The CDR3 loop reads CASSYSVAASEAFF. DNA of the CDR3: TGTGCCAGCAGTTACTCGGTTGCGGCTAGTGAAGCTTTCTTT.

This sequence joins TRBV27 and TRBJ1-2, with TRBD1 matching over 7 bases. Germline CDR1 and CDR2: MNHEY and SMNVEV (reference sequence). The J segment lost 6 bases and the V segment lost 5 bases, leaving 12 bases of the junction unmatched. This CDR3 is built from 15 residues. DNA for the CDR3: TGTGCCAGCAGTCCCCGGACAGGAATGGAGAATGGCTACACCTTC. Its translation: CASSPRTGMENGYTF.

The CDR3 DNA is TGTGCCAGCAGCCCCGAGGATGCGCCGTCGGGGGAGCTGTTTTTT. Translation: CASSPEDAPSGELFF. The V gene is TRBV13, the J gene TRBJ2-2; no firm D call. The CDR3 runs 15 residues. Deletions cut 5 bases from V and 8 bases from J, with 18 bases between. Germline CDR1 reads PRHDT; CDR2 reads FYEKMQ (reference sequence).

The chain employs TRBV29-1 and TRBJ1-2, with 9 bases identical to TRBD1. V gave up 5 bases and J gave up 6 bases; unmatched junction bases: 1. This CDR3 has 11 amino acids. The V gene's germline CDR1 is SQVTM and CDR2 ANQGSEA. In DNA, the CDR3 is TGCAGCGTTACAGGGGGCGATGGCTACACCTTC. Translation: CSVTGGDGYTF.

The chain employs TRBV30 and TRBJ1-6; 11 positions match TRBD1. The CDR3 is 14 amino acids. CDR1 is GTSNPN and CDR2 is SVGIG in the germline V gene (reference sequence). The V segment lost 3 bases and the J segment 10 bases; nucleotides outside the gene matches: 5. The CDR3 sequence: CAWSAGTGGSPLHF. CDR3 sequence (DNA): TGTGCCTGGAGCGCCGGGACAGGGGGATCACCCCTCCACTTT.

The V gene is TRBV5-6, the J gene TRBJ2-2; 10 bases line up with TRBD1. The germline V gene encodes CDR1 SGHDT and CDR2 YYEEEE. Losses at the gene ends were 5 bases for V and 4 bases for J; bases not matched to a gene: 2. CDR3 size: 14 residues. In nucleotides, the CDR3 is TGTGCCAGCAGTGGGACAGGGGTCACCGGGGAGCTGTTTTTT. Protein sequence: CASSGTGVTGELFF.

The V and J genes are TRBV5-1 and TRBJ2-7, with 8 bases identical to TRBD2. V lost 4 bases to trimming and J lost 0 bases; unmatched junction nucleotides: 15. Per germline, CDR1 SGHRS and CDR2 YFSETQ. The CDR3 extends over 18 amino acids. Written as DNA, the CDR3 is TGCGCCAGCAGCCGACTCCCCACTAGCGGACCCTCCTCCTACGAGCAGTACTTC. As protein: CASSRLPTSGPSSYEQYF.

The chain joins TRBV9 to TRBJ2-3, with a possible D match to TRBD2 (6 bases). Germline V gene sequence: CDR1 SGDLS, CDR2 YYNGEE. Trimming took 4 bases from V and 2 from J, leaving 14 bases between them. The CDR3 is 15 residues long. The CDR3 coding sequence is TGTGCCAGCAGCCCTCGGGGGTTTCCCACAGATACGCAGTATTTT. Protein sequence: CASSPRGFPTDTQYF.

This clone was seen a few times. V gene TRBV15 combines with J gene TRBJ2-3; 7 bases fit TRBD1. Losses at the gene ends were 0 bases for V and 4 bases for J; bases not matched to a gene: 7. The CDR3 totals 16 residues. Germline assignment: CDR1 LNHNV and CDR2 YYDKDF (reference sequence). The CDR3 sequence is CATSRDEGRGPDTQYF. In nucleotides, the CDR3 is TGTGCCACCAGCAGAGATGAGGGAAGGGGGCCAGATACGCAGTATTTT.

This clone has only a few counts. The chain employs TRBV19 and TRBJ2-3; possibly TRBD1 for D (6 bases). CDR3 size: 14 residues. V was clipped by 6 bases and J by 4 bases, with 14 bases between them. Germline values: CDR1 LNHDA, CDR2 SQIVND (reference sequence). The CDR3 reads CASSTTGTADTQYF. The CDR3 coding sequence is TGTGCCAGTAGCACAACAGGGACGGCAGATACGCAGTATTTT.

This clone was seen just once. The chain couples TRBV18 to TRBJ2-7; 13 nucleotides line up with TRBD2. Germline CDR1 is KGHSH and CDR2 is LQKENI. The CDR3 spans 21 residues. The V segment lost 3 bases and the J segment 1 base; nucleotides outside the gene matches: 18. The CDR3 DNA sequence: TGTGCCAGCTCACCCGTGGACAGGATTGGACTAGCGGGGGCCCATTCCTACGAGCAGTACTTC. Protein: CASSPVDRIGLAGAHSYEQYF. The entire variable domain, with the rest obtained from reference TRBV18 and TRBJ2-7, is as follows: NAGVMQNPRHLVRRRGQEARLRCSPMKGHSHVYWYRQLPEEGLKFMVYLQKENIIDESGMPKERFSAEFPKEGPSILRIQQVVRGDSAAYFCASSPVDRIGLAGAHSYEQYFGPGTRLTVT.

This chain uses TRBV7-9 with TRBJ2-4; TRBD2 is a possible D gene (6 bases). The CDR3 consists of 13 residues. Trimming stripped 3 bases from V and 8 bases from J, with 11 bases between. Germline V gives CDR1 SEHNR, CDR2 FQNEAQ (reference sequence). CDR3 protein: CASSLEGLDIQYF. The CDR3 nucleotides are TGTGCCAGCAGCTTGGAGGGGTTGGACATTCAGTACTTC.